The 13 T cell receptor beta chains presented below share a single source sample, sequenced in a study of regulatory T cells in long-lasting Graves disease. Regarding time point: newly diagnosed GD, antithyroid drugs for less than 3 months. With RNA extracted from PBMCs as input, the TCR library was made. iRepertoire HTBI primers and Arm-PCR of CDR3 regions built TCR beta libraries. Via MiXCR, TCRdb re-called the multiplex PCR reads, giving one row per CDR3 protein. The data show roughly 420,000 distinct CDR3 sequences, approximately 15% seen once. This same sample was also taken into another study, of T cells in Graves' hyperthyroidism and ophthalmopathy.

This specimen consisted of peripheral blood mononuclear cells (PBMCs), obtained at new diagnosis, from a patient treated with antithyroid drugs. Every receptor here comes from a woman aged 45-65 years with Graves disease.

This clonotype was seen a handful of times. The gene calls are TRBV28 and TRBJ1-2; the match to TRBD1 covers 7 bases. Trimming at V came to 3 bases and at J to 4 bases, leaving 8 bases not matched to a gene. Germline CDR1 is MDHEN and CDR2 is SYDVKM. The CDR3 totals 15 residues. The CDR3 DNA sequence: TGTGCCAGCAGTTTCTCTGACAGGGAGGCCTATGGCTACACCTTC. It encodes CASSFSDREAYGYTF.

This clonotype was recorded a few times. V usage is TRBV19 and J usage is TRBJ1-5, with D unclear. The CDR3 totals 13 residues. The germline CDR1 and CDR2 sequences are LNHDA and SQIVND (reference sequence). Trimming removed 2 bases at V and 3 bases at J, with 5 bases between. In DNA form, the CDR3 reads TGTGCCAGTAGTATAAAAGTCAATCAGCCCCAGCATTTT. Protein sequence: CASSIKVNQPQHF.

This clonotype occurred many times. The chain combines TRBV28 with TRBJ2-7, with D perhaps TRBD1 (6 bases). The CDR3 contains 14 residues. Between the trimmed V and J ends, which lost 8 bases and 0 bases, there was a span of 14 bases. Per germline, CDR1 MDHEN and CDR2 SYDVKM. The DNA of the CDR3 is TGTGCCAGCCTTGGACAGCTGAGCTCCTACGAGCAGTACTTC. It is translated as CASLGQLSSYEQYF.

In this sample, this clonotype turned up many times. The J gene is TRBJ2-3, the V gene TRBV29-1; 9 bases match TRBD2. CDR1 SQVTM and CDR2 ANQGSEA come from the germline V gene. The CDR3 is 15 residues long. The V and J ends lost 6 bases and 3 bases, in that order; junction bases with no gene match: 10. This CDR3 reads CSVLSSGRSTDTQYF. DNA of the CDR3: TGCAGCGTGCTTTCAAGCGGGAGGAGTACAGATACGCAGTATTTT.

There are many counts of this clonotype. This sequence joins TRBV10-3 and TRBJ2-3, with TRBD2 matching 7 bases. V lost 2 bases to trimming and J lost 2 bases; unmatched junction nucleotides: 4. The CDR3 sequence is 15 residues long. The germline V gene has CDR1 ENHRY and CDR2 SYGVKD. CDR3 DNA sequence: TGTGCCATCAGTGAGCCGGGACTAAACACAGATACGCAGTATTTT. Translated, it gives CAISEPGLNTDTQYF.

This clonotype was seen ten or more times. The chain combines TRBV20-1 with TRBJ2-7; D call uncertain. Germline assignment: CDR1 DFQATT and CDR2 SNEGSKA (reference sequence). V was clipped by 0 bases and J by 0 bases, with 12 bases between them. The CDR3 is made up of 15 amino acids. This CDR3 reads CSARDPGHSSYEQYF. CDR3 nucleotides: TGCAGTGCTAGAGACCCGGGCCACAGCTCCTACGAGCAGTACTTC.

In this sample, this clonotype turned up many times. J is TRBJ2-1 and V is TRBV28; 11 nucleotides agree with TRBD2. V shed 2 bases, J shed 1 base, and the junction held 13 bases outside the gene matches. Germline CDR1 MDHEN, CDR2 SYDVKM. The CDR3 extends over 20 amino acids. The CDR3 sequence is CASSLAGRGSGRESYNEQFF. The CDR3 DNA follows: TGTGCCAGCAGTTTAGCGGGCCGCGGTAGCGGGAGGGAATCCTACAATGAGCAGTTCTTC.

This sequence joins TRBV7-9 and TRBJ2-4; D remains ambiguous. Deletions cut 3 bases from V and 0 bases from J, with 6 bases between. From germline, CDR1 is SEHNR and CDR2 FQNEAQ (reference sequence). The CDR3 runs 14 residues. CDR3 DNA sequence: TGTGCCAGCAGCTTGGATGTAGCCAAAAACATTCAGTACTTC. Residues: CASSLDVAKNIQYF.

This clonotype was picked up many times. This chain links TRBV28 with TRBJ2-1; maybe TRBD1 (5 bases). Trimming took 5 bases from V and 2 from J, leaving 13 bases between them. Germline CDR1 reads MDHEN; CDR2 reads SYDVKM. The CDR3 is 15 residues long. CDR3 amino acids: CASSPGQGPYNEQFF. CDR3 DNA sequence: TGTGCCAGCAGTCCCGGACAAGGGCCCTACAATGAGCAGTTCTTC.

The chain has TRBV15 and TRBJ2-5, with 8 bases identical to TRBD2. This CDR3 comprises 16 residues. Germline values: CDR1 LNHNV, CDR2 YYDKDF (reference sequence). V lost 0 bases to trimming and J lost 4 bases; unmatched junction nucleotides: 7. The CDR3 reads CATSRDQAGGRETQYF. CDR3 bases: TGTGCCACCAGCAGAGATCAGGCGGGGGGCCGAGAGACCCAGTACTTC.

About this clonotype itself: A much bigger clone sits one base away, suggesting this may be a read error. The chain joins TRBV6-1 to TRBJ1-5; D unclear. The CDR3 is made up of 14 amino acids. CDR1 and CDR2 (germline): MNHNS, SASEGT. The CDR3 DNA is TGTGCCAGCGGGTACGAGGATAGCAATCAGGCCCAGCATTTT. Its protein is CASGYEDSNQAQHF.

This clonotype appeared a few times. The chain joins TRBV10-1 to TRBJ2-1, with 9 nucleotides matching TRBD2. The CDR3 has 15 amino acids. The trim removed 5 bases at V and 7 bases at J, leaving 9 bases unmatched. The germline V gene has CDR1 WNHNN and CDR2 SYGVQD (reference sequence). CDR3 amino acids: CASSTRRTSENEQFF. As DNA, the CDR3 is TGCGCCAGCAGTACCCGTCGGACTAGCGAAAATGAGCAGTTCTTC.

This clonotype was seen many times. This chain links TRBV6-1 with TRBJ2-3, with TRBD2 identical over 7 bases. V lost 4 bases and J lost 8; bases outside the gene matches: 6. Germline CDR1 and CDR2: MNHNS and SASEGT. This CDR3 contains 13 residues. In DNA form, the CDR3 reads TGTGCCAGCAGTGTCGCCGGGGAGGGTACGCAGTATTTT. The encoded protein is CASSVAGEGTQYF.